This TCR beta chain was sequenced in a study of neurological immune-mediated disorders (dated by TCRdb to between 2018 and 2021). Context from the whole study: Using UMI-based sequencing, the study compared peripheral blood TCR-beta repertoires from patients with HTLV-I-associated myelopathy (HAM/TSP), patients with multiple sclerosis, and healthy controls. Alongside PBMC samples, the set of some 97 TCR-beta libraries contained longitudinal samples, technical triplicates, and paired CD4+ and CD8+ T-cell subsets that had been sorted. Of the approximately 66 subjects in the cohort, around 15 were HAM/TSP patients, approximately 35 were multiple sclerosis patients, and around 20 were healthy controls.

The CDR3, from cysteine to phenylalanine, totals 18 residues. The retained sequence is limited to the CDR3, 54 bases, with the frame set at the first base. V gives up 0 bases and J gives up 0 bases, and the segment between their germline ends measures 15 bases. CDR1 and CDR2 were assigned from the germline V gene as KGHSH and LQKENI. Points the paper makes about the study in general: TCR clonal expansion was highest in HAM/TSP patients and lowest in MS patients, with MS patients falling below even healthy controls. No identical CDR3 amino acid sequences were shared among expanded clones across subjects, suggesting private TCR-beta repertoires in all groups.

Blood bank volunteers in Maryland, USA served as the healthy controls. Libraries from unsorted PBMCs were made from 2 million PBMCs kept in RNAlater at -80 degrees C until RNA extraction. Peripheral blood underwent Ficoll-Hypaque density gradient centrifugation to isolate PBMCs, which were then cryopreserved in liquid nitrogen. To synthesize cDNA, template-switch 5'RACE was performed with a primer carrying a 10-nucleotide random unique molecular identifier so that each TCR transcript was tagged. Every sequencing run yielded over 170 million TCR-beta sequences covering 15-18 subjects. The RNeasy kit was used for extraction of total RNA. The KAPA Real-time Library Amplification kit was used to amplify TCR-beta VDJ regions with primers for the TCR constant region and the 5'RACE anchor. Sample indexes and Illumina adaptors were added in a first PCR, and a second PCR then increased library yield. After Ampure bead purification, the TCR product of roughly 650 bp was size-selected on a 2% E-gel SizeSelection system. Before pooling, library quality was checked on a Bioanalyzer, concentration was measured with Qubit, and libraries were quantified with the Kapa Library Quantification kit. Libraries were sequenced paired-end 2 x 150 bp on an Illumina HiSeq 2500. To increase sequence diversity, roughly 24-31% phiX was spiked into each library pool. The authors processed their data as follows. Quality-filtered reads were processed with the UMI-based MiGEC pipeline, which removed over 75% of raw TCR sequences during error correction. VDJ genes were aligned to IMGT germline references, and each clonotype was defined by a unique CDR3 amino acid sequence together with V-J genes. VDJtools evaluated clonal expansion, Shannon diversity and CDR3 relatedness (CalcPairwiseDistances, ClusterSamples); CLCbio workbench built phylogenetic trees. Clones with at least 8 unique UMIs were defined as expanded, with this threshold being based on coefficient-of-variation modelling across technical triplicates. TCRdb reran the public reads through fastp at Q25 and MiXCR, keeping productive beta chains. Every distinct CDR3 protein forms one entry, paired with its most common genes and DNA. The V and J calls were not made by the authors but by TCRdb's processing. In this sample the table shows about 79,000 distinct CDR3 sequences, 14% of which occur a single time. Clones ranked in the top ten supply 6.5% to 8% of the sample.

A note on this clonotype: What antigen it recognizes has not been identified. Base qualities are missing; no much larger clone stands one base away.

This receptor chain uses TRBV18 and TRBJ1-3; the D gene remains uncertain. The sequencing sample was made of PBMCs. This clonotype was sampled from a woman aged 45-65 years in good health. The CDR3 sequence is CASSPPSSARASGNTIYF. The DNA sequence reads TGTGCCAGCTCACCACCATCGTCAGCGCGAGCCTCTGGAAACACCATATATTTT. With all but the CDR3 taken from the reference TRBV18 and TRBJ1-3 genes, the full variable domain is: NAGVMQNPRHLVRRRGQEARLRCSPMKGHSHVYWYRQLPEEGLKFMVYLQKENIIDESGMPKERFSAEFPKEGPSILRIQQVVRGDSAAYFCASSPPSSARASGNTIYFGEGSWLTVV.